This TCR beta chain was sequenced for a study of CD4 T cells in relation to SARS-CoV-2 and coronaviruses (dated by TCRdb to about 2021). In terms of the full investigation: In the ViraFEST assay, PBMCs were cultured with antigen for 9 to 10 days, after which TCR beta CDR3s were sequenced to identify antigen-specific clonal expansions. Across all 12 patients in the convalescent cohort, the median age was nearly 40 years, with a range of about 21 to 80 years. Among the approximately 12 convalescent patients, 8 males and 4 females were included, and two of the subjects were Hispanic. HLA restriction was mapped for shared crossreactive spike epitopes using patient-derived lymphoblastoid cell lines. At the level of individual TCR clonotypes, the study evaluated whether memory CD4+ T cells crossreact between the spike proteins of SARS-CoV-2 and those of common cold coronaviruses. The Adaptive Biotechnologies TCR-sequencing kit was used to sequence samples from a few pre-COVID donors and the naive versus memory experiments, whereas other data were Illumina-based. Expansion assays from other donors in the study were sequenced with a different, Illumina-based TCR-beta assay. The research as a whole found: Pre-pandemic and post-infection samples were not both contributed by any donor, so tracing of the source of pre-existing responses was limited. Crossreactivity analysis centred on spike protein, so crossreactivity against other viral proteins was not assessed. Naive versus memory sequencing indicated that memory recall responses, rather than primary responses primed during culture, are detected by the assay. Significantly weaker SARS-CoV-2-driven expansion was shown by crossreactive clones than by monoreactive clones, consistent with antigenic imprinting. Roughly 67% of donors had memory CD4+ clonotypes that crossrecognized SARS-CoV-2 and at least one common cold coronavirus spike. The study was limited by small numbers of patients and tested TCRs.

CEF-cultured naive and memory CD4+ T cell DNA received survey-level immunoSEQ TCR-beta sequencing. Concerning the study's data processing: During preprocessing, nonproductive sequences were removed, along with CDR3s that did not begin with C, did not end with F or W, or were shorter than 7 amino acids. Antigen-specific clonotypes were called with the MANAFEST web app, based on expansion relative to reference and other culture wells. A clone was considered positive if significant expansion relative to the reference culture was observed in 2 of 3 replicate wells at an FDR below 0.05. A further requirement for positive clones was significant expansion compared with all other tandem wells, along with an odds ratio above 5. Cultured and uncultured naive and memory CD4+ repertoires were searched for previously identified spike- and CEF-reactive CDR3s. CDR3 homology was measured as pairwise Levenshtein distance, computed with the stringdist R package after trimming three terminal residues from each end. Here the immuneACCESS table is served through TCRdb, limited to in-frame sequences with V and J called. Missing clones are a known gap in these copies; in checked studies unresolved V genes cover under half, and the rest lacks a known reason. From that table come the V and J calls and clone size; the DNA was used to work out D and trimming. The sample table shows about 40,000 clones, and roughly four fifths are seen once. More than 6% of the sample is held by the ten biggest clonotypes.

For CDR1 and CDR2, the germline V gene lists SGHRS and YFSETQ. The CDR3 numbers 15 residues from cysteine through phenylalanine. Only the CDR3 DNA is retained, 45 bases long and in frame from the first base. At the junction V is shortened by 5 bases and J by 6 bases; bases outside the gene matches: 10. Naive and memory CD4+ T cells were separated from cryopreserved PBMCs by CD4 enrichment followed by EasySep naive CD4+ T cell enrichment. For roughly 11 days, sorted naive or memory CD4+ T cells (about 10^5) were cultured at a 1:1 ratio with T cell-depleted PBMCs and CEF peptides. In general, triplicate replicate wells were used for every peptide culture condition. Ficoll-Paque PLUS gradient centrifugation was used to isolate PBMCs from leukapheresis product or whole blood. PBMCs were either used fresh in the expansion assay or cryopreserved at -140 degrees C. The QIAamp Micro DNA Kit was used to extract genomic DNA from the CD4+ T cells.

This clone came up a few times. Its recognized antigen is unknown. Within one base of it there is no much larger clone, and no base qualities were kept. The sequencing input was naive CD4+ T cells from PBMCs, cultured in vitro. What this sample's cell subset or site label stands for: naive CD4+ T cells isolated by negative enrichment. This clonotype originated in an adult with COVID-19. In this chain, TRBV5-1 is recombined with TRBJ2-2; the junction holds 7 bases that match TRBD2. The DNA sequence reads TGCGCCAGCAGGTTTGTTACTAGCGACGCCGGGGAGCTGTTTTTT. It specifies CASRFVTSDAGELFF.